The clone carrying this TCR beta chain was found many times. Trimming removed 6 bases at V and 2 bases at J, with 7 bases between. The CDR3 contains 12 residues. In germline, CDR1 is ENHRY, CDR2 SYGVKD. These data belong to a study of patients and donors after allogeneic stem cell transplantation. TCRdb itself ran the RT-PCR reads through MiXCR, one entry per CDR3 protein. The repertoire has about 150,000 distinct CDR3 sequences, 24% of them found once; the top ten carry 25% to 30%. This chain joins TRBV10-3 and TRBJ1-1; D gene ambiguous. The material sequenced was blood, either unsorted or a sorted T cell fraction (not recorded which). The TCR originated in a human donor who was either an allogeneic HSCT recipient or a stem cell or donor lymphocyte infusion donor (not recorded which). It is not recorded whose cells these are; they may come from a transplant donor. CDR3: CAIRGGNTEAFF. DNA for the CDR3: TGTGCCATCAGGGGAGGTAACACTGAAGCTTTCTTT.